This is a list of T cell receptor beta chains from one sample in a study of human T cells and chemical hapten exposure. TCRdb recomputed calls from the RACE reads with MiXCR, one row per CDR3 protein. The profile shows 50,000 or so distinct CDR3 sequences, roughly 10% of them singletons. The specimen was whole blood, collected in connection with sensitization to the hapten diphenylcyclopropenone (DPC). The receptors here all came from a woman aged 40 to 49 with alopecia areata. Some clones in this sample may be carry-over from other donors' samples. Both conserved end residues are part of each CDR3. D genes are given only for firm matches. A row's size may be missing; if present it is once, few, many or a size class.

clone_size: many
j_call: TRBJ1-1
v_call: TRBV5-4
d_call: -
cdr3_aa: CASSLGSGTRTEAFF
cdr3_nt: TGTGCCAGCAGCTTGGGTTCCGGGACTCGCACTGAAGCTTTCTTT

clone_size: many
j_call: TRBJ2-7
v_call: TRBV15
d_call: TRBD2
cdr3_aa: CATSRASGVSYEQYF
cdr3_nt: TGTGCCACCAGCAGGGCTAGCGGGGTCAGCTACGAGCAGTACTTC

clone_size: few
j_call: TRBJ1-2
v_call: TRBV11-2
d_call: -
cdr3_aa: CASSLDLRTSGYTF
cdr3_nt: TGTGCCAGCAGCTTAGACCTGAGGACGTCTGGCTACACCTTC

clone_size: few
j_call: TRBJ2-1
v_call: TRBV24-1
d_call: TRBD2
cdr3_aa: CATSDARGGTSGAREQFF
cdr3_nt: TGTGCCACCAGTGATGCTAGAGGCGGGACTAGCGGGGCAAGGGAGCAGTTCTTC

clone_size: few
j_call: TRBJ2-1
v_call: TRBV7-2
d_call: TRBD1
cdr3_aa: CASSSRQGDNEQFF
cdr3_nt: TGTGCCAGCAGCTCCCGACAGGGTGACAATGAGCAGTTCTTC

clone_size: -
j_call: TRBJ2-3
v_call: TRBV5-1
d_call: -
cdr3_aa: CASSPAASTDTQYF
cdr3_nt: TGCGCCAGCAGCCCTGCGGCTAGCACAGATACGCAGTATTTT

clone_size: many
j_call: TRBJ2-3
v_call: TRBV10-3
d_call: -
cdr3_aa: CAISASRDTQYF
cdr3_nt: TGTGCCATCAGTGCGTCTCGGGATACGCAGTATTTT

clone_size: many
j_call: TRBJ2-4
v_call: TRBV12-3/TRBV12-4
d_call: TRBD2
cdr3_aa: CASSLELAGVVKNIQYF
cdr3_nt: TGTGCCAGCAGTTTAGAACTAGCGGGGGTGGTCAAAAACATTCAGTACTTC

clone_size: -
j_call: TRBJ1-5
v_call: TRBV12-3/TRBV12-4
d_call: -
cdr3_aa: CASSSLQGGRQPQHF
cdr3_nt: TGTGCCAGCAGTTCCCTACAGGGTGGGCGCCAGCCCCAGCATTTT

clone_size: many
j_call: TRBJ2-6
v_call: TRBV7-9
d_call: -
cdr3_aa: CASSLMSSGANVLTF
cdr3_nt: TGTGCCAGCAGCTTGATGAGCTCTGGGGCCAACGTCCTGACTTTC

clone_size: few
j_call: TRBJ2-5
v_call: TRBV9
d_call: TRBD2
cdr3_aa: CASSVATGGPETQYF
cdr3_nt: TGTGCCAGCAGCGTAGCTACGGGGGGGCCCGAGACCCAGTACTTC

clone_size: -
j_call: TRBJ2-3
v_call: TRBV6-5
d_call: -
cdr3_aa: CASARDPTDTQYF
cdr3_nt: TGTGCCAGCGCGAGGGATCCCACAGATACGCAGTATTTT

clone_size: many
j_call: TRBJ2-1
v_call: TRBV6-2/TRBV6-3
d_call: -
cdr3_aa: CASSYSRRMRRTYNEQFF
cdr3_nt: TGTGCCAGCAGTTACTCGAGGAGGATGAGACGGACCTACAATGAGCAGTTCTTC

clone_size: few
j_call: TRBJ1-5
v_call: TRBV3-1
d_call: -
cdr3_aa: CASSQDSRRPQHF
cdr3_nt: TGTGCCAGCAGCCAAGATTCAAGGAGGCCCCAGCATTTT

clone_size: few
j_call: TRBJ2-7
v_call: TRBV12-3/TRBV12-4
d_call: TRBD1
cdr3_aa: CASSSTGVSYEQYF
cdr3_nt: TGTGCCAGCAGTTCGACAGGGGTTTCCTACGAGCAGTACTTC

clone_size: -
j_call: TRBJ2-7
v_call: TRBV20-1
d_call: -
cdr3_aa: CSAVTIYEQYF
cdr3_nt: TGCAGTGCTGTAACAATTTACGAGCAGTACTTC

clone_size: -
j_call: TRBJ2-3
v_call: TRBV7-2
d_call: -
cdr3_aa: CTSSSGGPLRNTQYF
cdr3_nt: TGTACCAGCAGCTCCGGGGGGCCTCTGAGGAATACGCAGTATTTT

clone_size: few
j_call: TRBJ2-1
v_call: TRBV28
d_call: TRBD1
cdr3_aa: CASSSGQGVMNEQFF
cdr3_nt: TGTGCCAGCAGTTCGGGACAGGGTGTCATGAATGAGCAGTTCTTC

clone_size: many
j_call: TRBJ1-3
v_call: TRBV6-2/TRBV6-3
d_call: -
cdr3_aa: CASSSRRDRPGNTIYF
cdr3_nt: TGTGCCAGCAGTTCCCGCAGGGATCGTCCTGGAAACACCATATATTTT

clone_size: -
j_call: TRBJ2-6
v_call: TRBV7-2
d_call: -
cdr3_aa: CASSLSAPRPPGANVLTF
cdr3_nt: TGTGCCAGCAGCCTTAGTGCGCCCCGGCCGCCTGGGGCCAACGTCCTGACTTTC

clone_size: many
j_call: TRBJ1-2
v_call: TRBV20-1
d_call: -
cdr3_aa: CSARDTWDTGYTF
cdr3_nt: TGCAGTGCTAGAGACACCTGGGACACTGGCTACACCTTC

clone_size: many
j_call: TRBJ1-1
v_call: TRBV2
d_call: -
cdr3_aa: CASTSVGQMNTEAFF
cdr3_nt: TGTGCCAGCACCTCTGTCGGGCAGATGAACACTGAAGCTTTCTTT

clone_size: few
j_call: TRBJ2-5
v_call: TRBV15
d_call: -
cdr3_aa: CATSRDRVGVETQYF
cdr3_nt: TGTGCCACCAGCAGAGATCGGGTGGGGGTCGAGACCCAGTACTTC

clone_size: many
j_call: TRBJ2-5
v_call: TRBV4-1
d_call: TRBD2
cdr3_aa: CASSQVASGQETQYF
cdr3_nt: TGCGCCAGCAGCCAAGTAGCTAGCGGCCAAGAGACCCAGTACTTC

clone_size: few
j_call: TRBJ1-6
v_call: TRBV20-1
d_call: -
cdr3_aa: CSAPDTPNSPLHF
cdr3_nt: TGCAGTGCACCGGACACTCCTAATTCACCCCTCCACTTT

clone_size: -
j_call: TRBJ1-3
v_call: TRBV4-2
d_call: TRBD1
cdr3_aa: CASSPRTGGSYTIYF
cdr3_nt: TGTGCCAGCAGCCCGAGGACAGGGGGGAGCTACACCATATATTTT

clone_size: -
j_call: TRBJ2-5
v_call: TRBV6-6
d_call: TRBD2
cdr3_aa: CASSRGDEETQYF
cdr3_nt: TGTGCCAGCAGTCGGGGGGACGAAGAGACCCAGTACTTC

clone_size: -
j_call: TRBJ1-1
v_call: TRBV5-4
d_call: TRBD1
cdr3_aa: CASSLTGEGGEAFF
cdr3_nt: TGTGCCAGCAGCTTGACAGGGGAGGGAGGTGAAGCTTTCTTT

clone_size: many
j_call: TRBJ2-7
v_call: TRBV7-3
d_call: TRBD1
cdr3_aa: CASSLGTGGLSSYEQYF
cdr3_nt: TGTGCCAGCAGCTTGGGGACAGGGGGCCTAAGCTCCTACGAGCAGTACTTC

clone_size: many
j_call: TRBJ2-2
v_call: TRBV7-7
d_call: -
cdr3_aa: CASSLGAGGPGELFF
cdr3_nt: TGTGCCAGCAGCTTGGGGGCCGGGGGTCCCGGGGAGCTGTTTTTT

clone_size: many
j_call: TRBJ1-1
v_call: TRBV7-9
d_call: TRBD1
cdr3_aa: CASTPPGQSFYTEAFF
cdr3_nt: TGTGCCAGCACCCCCCCGGGACAGTCATTCTACACTGAAGCTTTCTTT

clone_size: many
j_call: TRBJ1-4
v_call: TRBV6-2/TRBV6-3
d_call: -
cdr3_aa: CAGQTSTNEKLFF
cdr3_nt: TGTGCCGGGCAGACTTCAACTAATGAAAAACTGTTTTTT

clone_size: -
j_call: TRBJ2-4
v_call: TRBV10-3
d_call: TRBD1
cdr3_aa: CAISPGTGWNIQYF
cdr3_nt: TGTGCCATCAGTCCCGGGACAGGGTGGAACATTCAGTACTTC

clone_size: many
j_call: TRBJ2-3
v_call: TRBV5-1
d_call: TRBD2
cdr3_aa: CASSLLAGDADTQYF
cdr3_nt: TGCGCCAGCAGCTTGCTAGCGGGGGACGCAGATACGCAGTATTTT

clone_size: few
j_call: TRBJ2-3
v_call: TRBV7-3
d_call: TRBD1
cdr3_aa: CASSMGQGGETDTQYF
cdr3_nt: TGTGCCAGCAGCATGGGACAGGGAGGGGAAACAGATACGCAGTATTTT

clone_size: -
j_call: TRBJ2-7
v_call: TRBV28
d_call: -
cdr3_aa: CASSLSVGSYEQYF
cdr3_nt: TGTGCCAGCAGTTTATCCGTCGGCTCCTACGAGCAGTACTTC

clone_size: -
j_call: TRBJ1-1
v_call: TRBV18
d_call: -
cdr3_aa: CASSPPRQHMNTEAFF
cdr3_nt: TGTGCCAGCTCACCACCGCGGCAGCACATGAACACTGAAGCTTTCTTT

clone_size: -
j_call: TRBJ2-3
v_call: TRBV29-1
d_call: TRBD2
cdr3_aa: CSQRTSGPTDTQYF
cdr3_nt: TGCAGCCAAAGGACTAGCGGACCCACAGATACGCAGTATTTT

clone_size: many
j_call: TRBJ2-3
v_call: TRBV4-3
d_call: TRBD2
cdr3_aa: CASSQEGLAGGPTDTQYF
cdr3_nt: TGCGCCAGCAGCCAAGAGGGACTAGCGGGGGGTCCCACAGATACGCAGTATTTT

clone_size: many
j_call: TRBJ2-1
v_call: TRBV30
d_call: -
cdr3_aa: CAWSARGLAGNEQFF
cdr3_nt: TGTGCCTGGAGTGCCCGAGGGCTAGCCGGCAATGAGCAGTTCTTC

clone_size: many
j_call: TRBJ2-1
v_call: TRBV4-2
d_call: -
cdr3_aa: CASSLPGQINNEQFF
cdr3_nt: TGTGCCAGCAGCCTACCGGGACAAATAAACAATGAGCAGTTCTTC

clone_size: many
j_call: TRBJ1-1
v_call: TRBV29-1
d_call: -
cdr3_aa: CSVESPGNTEAFF
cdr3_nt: TGCAGCGTCGAATCCCCAGGGAACACTGAAGCTTTCTTT

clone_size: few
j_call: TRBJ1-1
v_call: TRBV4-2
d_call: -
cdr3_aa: CASSQGRQRNTEAFF
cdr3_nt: TGTGCCAGCAGCCAAGGTCGACAGAGGAACACTGAAGCTTTCTTT

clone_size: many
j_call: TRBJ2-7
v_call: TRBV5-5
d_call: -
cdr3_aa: CASSPRTPYEQYF
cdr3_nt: TGTGCCAGCAGCCCAAGGACACCCTACGAGCAGTACTTC

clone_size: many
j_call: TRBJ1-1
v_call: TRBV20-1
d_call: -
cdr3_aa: CSARERGAGTEAFF
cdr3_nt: TGCAGTGCTAGAGAAAGGGGGGCGGGGACTGAAGCTTTCTTT

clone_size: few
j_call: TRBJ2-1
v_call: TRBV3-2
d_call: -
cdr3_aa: CASSQPGTSGQAYNEQFF
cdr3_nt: TGTGCCAGCAGCCAACCGGGGACTAGCGGACAAGCATACAATGAGCAGTTCTTC

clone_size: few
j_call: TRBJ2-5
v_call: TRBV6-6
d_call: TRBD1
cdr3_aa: CASSLPGQGETQYF
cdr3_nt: TGTGCCAGCAGTCTCCCGGGACAGGGGGAGACCCAGTACTTC

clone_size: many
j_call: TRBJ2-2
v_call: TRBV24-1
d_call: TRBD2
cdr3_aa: CATSRSGGYTGELFF
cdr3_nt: TGTGCCACCAGTCGGAGCGGGGGTTACACCGGGGAGCTGTTTTTT

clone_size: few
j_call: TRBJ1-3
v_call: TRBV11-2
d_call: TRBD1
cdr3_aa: CASSYGQGRNTIYF
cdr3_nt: TGTGCCAGCAGCTACGGACAGGGAAGAAACACCATATATTTT